Listed below are T cell receptor beta chains from one sample, sequenced in a study of shared clonotypes between healthy human individuals. Measured with immunoSEQ multiplex PCR; TCRdb has only the in-frame clones, and not every one. This sample carries about 2,200,000 clones, more than 85% of them seen once, and the ten largest clones take 1.7%. Sequencing was done on a sample of naive CD8+ T cells from PBMCs. All receptors come from a man aged 18 to 29 in good health. Some clones in this sample may be carry-over from other donors' samples. Both conserved end residues are part of each CDR3. D genes are given only for firm matches. A clone size is listed for some rows: how often the clone was seen (once, few, many), or a class if it is expanded.

v_gene	abundance	d_gene	j_gene	CDR3aa	CDR3nt
TRBV4-3	.	.	TRBJ2-3	CASSQDFSGTDTQYF	TGCGCCAGCAGCCAAGATTTTAGCGGCACAGATACGCAGTATTTT
TRBV29-1	.	TRBD2	TRBJ2-1	CSARPITSGIRGEQFF	TGCAGCGCCCGCCCCATTACTAGCGGGATTCGGGGTGAGCAGTTCTTC
TRBV7-8	.	.	TRBJ2-7	CASRDETGRPYEQYF	TGTGCCAGCAGGGACGAGACAGGGAGGCCCTACGAGCAGTACTTC
TRBV27	.	TRBD2	TRBJ2-3	CASSPRGGKTQYF	TGTGCCAGCAGTCCCCGGGGGGGGAAAACGCAGTATTTT
TRBV4-3	few	.	TRBJ1-1	CASSQDLNTEAFF	TGCGCCAGCAGCCAAGATTTGAACACTGAAGCTTTCTTT
TRBV27	.	.	TRBJ2-1	CASSAVGTGYNEQFF	TGTGCCAGCAGTGCTGTCGGGACGGGTTACAATGAGCAGTTCTTC
TRBV27	.	.	TRBJ1-2	CASRSGSNYGYTF	TGTGCCAGCCGTTCCGGGTCGAACTATGGCTACACCTTC
TRBV5-8	.	.	TRBJ2-3	CASSLGLDGLRTDTQYF	TGTGCCAGCAGCTTGGGACTAGACGGGTTGCGCACAGATACGCAGTATTTT
TRBV28	.	TRBD1	TRBJ2-7	CASSSTGPGFEQYF	TGTGCCAGCAGTTCGACAGGGCCGGGGTTCGAGCAGTACTTC
TRBV27	.	.	TRBJ1-4	CASSLSIGGFGEKLFF	TGTGCCAGCAGTTTATCGATTGGGGGATTCGGTGAAAAACTGTTTTTT
TRBV6-6	.	TRBD1	TRBJ1-5	CASSYWAGGDQPQHF	TGTGCCAGCAGTTACTGGGCAGGGGGCGATCAGCCCCAGCATTTT
TRBV28	.	.	TRBJ2-7	CASSGTYEQYF	TGTGCCAGCAGTGGGACCTACGAGCAGTACTTC
TRBV7-6	.	.	TRBJ1-1	CASSERGQRINTEAFF	TGTGCCAGCAGCGAGCGGGGGCAGCGAATAAACACTGAAGCTTTCTTT
TRBV6-6	.	.	TRBJ1-2	CASSPGGLYGYTF	TGTGCCAGCAGTCCAGGAGGGTTGTATGGCTACACCTTC
TRBV5-6	.	.	TRBJ2-2	CASSHGVTGELFF	TGTGCCAGCAGCCACGGGGTCACCGGGGAGCTGTTTTTT
TRBV7-9	.	.	TRBJ1-2	CASSLAWPDYGYTF	TGTGCCAGCAGCTTAGCCTGGCCAGATTATGGCTACACCTTC
TRBV7-9	.	.	TRBJ2-2	CASSRGSNTGELFF	TGTGCCAGCAGCCGAGGATCGAACACCGGGGAGCTGTTTTTT
TRBV28	.	TRBD1	TRBJ2-7	CASSLPSTGNSYEQYF	TGTGCCAGCAGTTTACCCTCGACAGGGAACTCCTACGAGCAGTACTTC
TRBV11-2	few	.	TRBJ1-1	CASSLLRTEAFF	TGTGCCAGCAGCTTATTACGAACTGAAGCTTTCTTT
TRBV9	.	TRBD2	TRBJ2-3	CASNGLAGVSDTQYF	TGTGCCAGCAACGGACTAGCGGGAGTTTCAGATACGCAGTATTTT
TRBV27	.	TRBD1	TRBJ2-1	CASRSRQGADNEQFF	TGTGCCAGCAGATCCAGACAGGGGGCAGACAATGAGCAGTTCTTC
TRBV4-3	.	.	TRBJ1-1	CASSQARYTEAFF	TGCGCCAGCAGCCAAGCCCGTTACACTGAAGCTTTCTTT
TRBV6-6	.	.	TRBJ1-2	CASSYAPDGVSGYTF	TGTGCCAGCAGTTACGCCCCGGATGGCGTGAGTGGCTACACCTTC
TRBV15	once	TRBD2	TRBJ2-1	CATSAGTSGRDEQFF	TGTGCCACCAGCGCGGGGACTAGCGGGAGGGATGAGCAGTTCTTC
TRBV7-9	.	TRBD1	TRBJ2-1	CASSGVDRVTYNEQFF	TGTGCCAGCAGCGGAGTGGACAGGGTCACCTACAATGAGCAGTTCTTC
TRBV19	once	TRBD1	TRBJ2-5	CASLGQGPSSWYF	TGTGCCAGCCTAGGACAGGGGCCCTCGAGTTGGTACTTC
TRBV28	.	TRBD1	TRBJ2-7	CASSFLGQAYEQYF	TGTGCCAGCAGTTTTCTTGGACAGGCCTACGAGCAGTACTTC
TRBV6-5	.	TRBD1	TRBJ2-1	CASSYRIPDRGNEQFF	TGTGCCAGCAGTTACCGGATCCCAGACAGGGGCAATGAGCAGTTCTTC
TRBV4-3	.	.	TRBJ1-2	CASSLEPGPLYGYTF	TGCGCCAGCAGCTTGGAGCCAGGGCCCCTCTATGGCTACACCTTC
TRBV4-2	.	TRBD2	TRBJ2-2	CASSQDPFASGTGELFF	TGTGCCAGCAGCCAAGATCCGTTCGCTAGCGGCACCGGGGAGCTGTTTTTT
TRBV4-3	.	.	TRBJ1-4	CASSQDGGGQTNEKLFF	TGCGCCAGCAGCCAAGATGGGGGAGGGCAAACTAATGAAAAACTGTTTTTT
TRBV4-2	.	TRBD2	TRBJ2-7	CASSQIGGDYDSYEQYF	TGTGCCAGCAGCCAAATTGGTGGGGACTACGACTCCTACGAGCAGTACTTC
TRBV27	once	.	TRBJ1-1	CASSLGRLPGAEAFF	TGTGCCAGCAGTTTGGGGCGTCTTCCGGGGGCTGAAGCTTTCTTT
TRBV29-1	.	.	TRBJ2-1	CSVLRDHEQFF	TGCAGCGTTCTCCGGGACCATGAGCAGTTCTTC
TRBV19	.	TRBD1	TRBJ1-2	CASSPRTGNFGYTF	TGTGCCAGTAGCCCCCGGACAGGAAATTTTGGCTACACCTTC
TRBV29-1	.	.	TRBJ2-3	CSVVRGHDTDTQYF	TGCAGCGTTGTCAGGGGCCACGACACAGATACGCAGTATTTT
TRBV7-9	.	.	TRBJ2-7	CASSPPGPAWDSDEQYF	TGTGCCAGCAGCCCGCCAGGCCCAGCTTGGGATTCGGACGAGCAGTACTTC
TRBV27	.	TRBD2	TRBJ2-1	CAIPVGRATNNEQFF	TGTGCCATTCCCGTCGGGAGGGCTACTAACAATGAGCAGTTCTTC
TRBV5-1	.	TRBD2	TRBJ2-4	CASSLTFGGGNPKNIQYF	TGCGCCAGCAGCTTGACTTTCGGCGGGGGGAATCCCAAAAACATTCAGTACTTC
TRBV6-5	.	TRBD1	TRBJ1-1	CASSQDRGEDEAFF	TGTGCCAGCAGTCAGGACAGGGGGGAGGATGAAGCTTTCTTT
TRBV27	.	.	TRBJ1-2	CASSPVGPLIGGYTF	TGTGCCAGCAGTCCCGTGGGGCCTCTAATTGGAGGCTACACCTTC
TRBV28	.	.	TRBJ2-2	CASSLIGENTGELFF	TGTGCCAGCAGTTTAATAGGCGAGAACACCGGGGAGCTGTTTTTT
TRBV5-5	.	.	TRBJ2-4	CASSPREGGKNIQYF	TGTGCCAGCAGCCCGAGAGAGGGGGGCAAAAACATTCAGTACTTC
TRBV29-1	.	.	TRBJ2-1	CSVEVAENHNEQFF	TGCAGCGTTGAAGTAGCGGAGAATCACAATGAGCAGTTCTTC
TRBV27	.	TRBD1	TRBJ1-2	CASSLSPGGYGYTF	TGTGCCAGCAGTTTATCCCCAGGGGGCTATGGCTACACCTTC
TRBV27	.	.	TRBJ1-1	CASRSGTGPTEAFF	TGTGCCAGCAGGTCCGGGACTGGGCCAACTGAAGCTTTCTTT
TRBV13	.	.	TRBJ2-3	CASSWGTDWRTDTQYF	TGTGCCAGCAGCTGGGGGACCGACTGGAGGACAGATACGCAGTATTTT
TRBV7-9	.	.	TRBJ2-3	CASIEEGNTDTQYF	TGTGCCAGCATCGAGGAGGGCAACACAGATACGCAGTATTTT
TRBV28	.	.	TRBJ2-2	CASSHGTVGLAHGELFF	TGTGCCAGCAGTCACGGGACAGTTGGACTAGCCCACGGGGAGCTGTTTTTT
TRBV6-5	.	.	TRBJ1-1	CASSYSKQMNTEAFF	TGTGCCAGCAGTTACTCGAAGCAGATGAACACTGAAGCTTTCTTT
TRBV29-1	.	.	TRBJ2-3	CSVRGEADTQYF	TGCAGCGTTAGAGGGGAGGCAGATACGCAGTATTTT
TRBV6-6	once	TRBD1	TRBJ1-5	CASSSIQGAGQPQHF	TGTGCCAGCAGTTCTATACAGGGGGCAGGTCAGCCCCAGCATTTT
TRBV30	.	.	TRBJ1-1	CAWRWRAEAFF	TGTGCCTGGAGGTGGCGGGCGGAAGCTTTCTTT